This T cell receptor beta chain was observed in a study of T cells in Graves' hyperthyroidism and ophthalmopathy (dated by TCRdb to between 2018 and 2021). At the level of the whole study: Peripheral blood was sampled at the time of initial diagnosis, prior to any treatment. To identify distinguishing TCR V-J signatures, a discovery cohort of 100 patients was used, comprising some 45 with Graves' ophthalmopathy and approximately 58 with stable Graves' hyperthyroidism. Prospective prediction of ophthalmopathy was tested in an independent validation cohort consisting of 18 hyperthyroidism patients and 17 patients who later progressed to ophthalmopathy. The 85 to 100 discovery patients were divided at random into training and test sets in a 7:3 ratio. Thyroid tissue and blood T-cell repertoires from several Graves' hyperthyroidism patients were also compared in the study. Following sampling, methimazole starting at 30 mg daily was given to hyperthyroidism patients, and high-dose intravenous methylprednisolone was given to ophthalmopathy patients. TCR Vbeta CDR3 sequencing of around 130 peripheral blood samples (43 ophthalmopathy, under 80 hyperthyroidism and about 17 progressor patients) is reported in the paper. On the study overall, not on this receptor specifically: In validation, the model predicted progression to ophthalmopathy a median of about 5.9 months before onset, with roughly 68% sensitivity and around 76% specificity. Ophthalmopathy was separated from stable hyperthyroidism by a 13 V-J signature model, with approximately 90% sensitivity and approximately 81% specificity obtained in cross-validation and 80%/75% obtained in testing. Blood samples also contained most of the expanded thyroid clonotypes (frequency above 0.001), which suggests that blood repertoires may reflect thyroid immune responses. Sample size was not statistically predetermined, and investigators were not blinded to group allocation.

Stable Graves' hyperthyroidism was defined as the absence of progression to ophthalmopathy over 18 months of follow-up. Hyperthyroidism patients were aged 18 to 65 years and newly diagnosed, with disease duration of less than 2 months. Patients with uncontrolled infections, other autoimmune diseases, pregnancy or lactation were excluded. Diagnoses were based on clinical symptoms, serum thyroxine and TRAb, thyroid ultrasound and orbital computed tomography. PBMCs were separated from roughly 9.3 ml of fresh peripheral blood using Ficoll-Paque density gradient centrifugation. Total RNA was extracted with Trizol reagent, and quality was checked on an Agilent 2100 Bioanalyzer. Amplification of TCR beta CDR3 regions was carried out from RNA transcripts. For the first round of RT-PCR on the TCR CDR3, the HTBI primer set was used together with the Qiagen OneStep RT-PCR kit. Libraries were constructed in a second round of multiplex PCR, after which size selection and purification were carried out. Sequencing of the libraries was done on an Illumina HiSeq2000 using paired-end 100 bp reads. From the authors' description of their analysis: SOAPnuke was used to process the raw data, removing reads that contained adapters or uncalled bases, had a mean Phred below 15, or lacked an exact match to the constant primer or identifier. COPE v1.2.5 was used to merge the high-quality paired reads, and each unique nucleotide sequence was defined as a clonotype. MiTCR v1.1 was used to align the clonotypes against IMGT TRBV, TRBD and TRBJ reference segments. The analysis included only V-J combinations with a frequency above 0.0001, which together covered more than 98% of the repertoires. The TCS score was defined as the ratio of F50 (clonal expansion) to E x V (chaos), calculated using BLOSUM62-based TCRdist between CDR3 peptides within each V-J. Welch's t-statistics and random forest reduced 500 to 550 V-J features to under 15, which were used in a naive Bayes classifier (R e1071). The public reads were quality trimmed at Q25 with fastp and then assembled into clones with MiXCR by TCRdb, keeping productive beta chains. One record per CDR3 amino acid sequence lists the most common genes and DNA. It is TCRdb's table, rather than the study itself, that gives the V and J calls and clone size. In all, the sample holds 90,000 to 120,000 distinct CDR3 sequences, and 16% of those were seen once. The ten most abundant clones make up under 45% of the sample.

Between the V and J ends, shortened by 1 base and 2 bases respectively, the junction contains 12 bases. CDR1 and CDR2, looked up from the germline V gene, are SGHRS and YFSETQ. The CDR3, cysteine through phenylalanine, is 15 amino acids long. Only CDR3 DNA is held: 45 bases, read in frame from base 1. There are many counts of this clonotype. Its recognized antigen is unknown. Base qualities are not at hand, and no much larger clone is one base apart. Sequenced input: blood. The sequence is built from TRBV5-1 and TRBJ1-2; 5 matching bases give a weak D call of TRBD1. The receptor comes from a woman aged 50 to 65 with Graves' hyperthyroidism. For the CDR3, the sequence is CASSLRLGPNYGYTF. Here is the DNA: TGCGCCAGCAGCTTGAGATTGGGGCCCAACTATGGCTACACCTTC.